This T cell receptor (beta chain) derives from a study of T cells in localized non-small cell lung cancer. Germline-derived CDR1 and CDR2 are SGHDT and YYEEEE. V lost 5 bases and J lost 3, with 9 bases in between. The CDR3 length is 12 residues. Generated by immunoSEQ multiplex PCR, the TCRdb table keeps only in-frame clones and is missing some. This sample carries some 50,000 clones, around 90% of them seen once, and the ten largest clones take roughly 16%. V usage is TRBV5-6 and J usage is TRBJ2-7, with D possibly being TRBD1 (6 bases). This TCR derives from a female donor with stage II lung adenocarcinoma. The input for sequencing was PBMCs, taken before any cancer treatment. The CDR3 spells CASRGHFYEQYF. The CDR3 nucleotides read TGTGCCAGCAGGGGACACTTCTACGAGCAGTACTTC. Combining the CDR3 with reference TRBV5-6 and TRBJ2-7 gives the whole variable domain DAGVTQSPTHLIKTRGQQVTLRCSPKSGHDTVSWYQQALGQGPQFIFQYYEEEERQRGNFPDRFSGHQFPNYSSELNVNALLLGDSALYLCASRGHFYEQYFGPGTRLTVT.